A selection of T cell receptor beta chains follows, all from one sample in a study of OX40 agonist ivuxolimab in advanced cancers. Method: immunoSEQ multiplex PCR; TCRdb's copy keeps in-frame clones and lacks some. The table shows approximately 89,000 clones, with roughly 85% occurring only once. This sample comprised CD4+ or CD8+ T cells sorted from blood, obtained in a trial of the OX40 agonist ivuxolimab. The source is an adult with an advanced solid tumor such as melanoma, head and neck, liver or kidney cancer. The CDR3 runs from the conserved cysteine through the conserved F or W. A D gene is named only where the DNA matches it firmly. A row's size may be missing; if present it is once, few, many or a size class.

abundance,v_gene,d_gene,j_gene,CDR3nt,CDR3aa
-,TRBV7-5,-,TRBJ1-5,TGTGTCAGAAGCCACCCAACGGGCACAGGGGAGGGAGGCAATCAGCCCCAGCATTTT,CVRSHPTGTGEGGNQPQHF
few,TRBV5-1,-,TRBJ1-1,TGCGCCAGCAGCCCCCGGGGGGAGGGAGTTGATGAAGCTTTCTTT,CASSPRGEGVDEAFF
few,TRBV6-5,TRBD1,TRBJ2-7,TGTGCCAGCAGACCGGGACAGGGTAAATTGGAGCAGTACTTC,CASRPGQGKLEQYF
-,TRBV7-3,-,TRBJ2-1,TGTGCCAGCAGCTCACCTGTGGGGGGACAGCCCTACAATGAGCAGTTCTTC,CASSSPVGGQPYNEQFF
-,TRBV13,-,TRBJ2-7,TGTGCCAGCAGCGTCGGCTGGGGACGCTCCTACGAGCAGTACTTC,CASSVGWGRSYEQYF
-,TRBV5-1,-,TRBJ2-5,TGCGCCAGCTCCAAAAGCCAGGGGGGGGAGACCCAGTACTTC,CASSKSQGGETQYF
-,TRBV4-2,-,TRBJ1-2,TGTGCCAGCAGCCGCCTCTCGGGACTCACTGGCTACACCTTC,CASSRLSGLTGYTF
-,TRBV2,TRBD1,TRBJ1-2,TGTGCCAGCAGTGGGAGGACAGGCGGGGACGGCTACACCTTC,CASSGRTGGDGYTF
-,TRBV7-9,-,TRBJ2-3,TGCGGGAACACAGATACGCAGTATTTT,CGNTDTQYF
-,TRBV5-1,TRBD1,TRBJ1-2,TGCGCCAGCAGCTTAGACAGGGGCTCCTTCTATGGCTACACCTTC,CASSLDRGSFYGYTF
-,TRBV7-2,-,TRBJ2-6,TGTGCCAGCAGCACGCGGGGAGCCTATAGAGTCTCTGGGGCCAACGTCCTGACTTTC,CASSTRGAYRVSGANVLTF
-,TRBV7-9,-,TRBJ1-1,TGTGCCAGTAGCGCGGGAGTCAACACTGAAGCTTTCTTT,CASSAGVNTEAFF
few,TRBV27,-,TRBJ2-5,TGTGCCACGGCCACCGGAGCCCGTGGGGAGACCCAGTACTTC,CATATGARGETQYF
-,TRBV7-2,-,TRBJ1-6,TGTGCCAGCAGCCCTTCGACAGGTTTCTCACCCCTCCACTTT,CASSPSTGFSPLHF
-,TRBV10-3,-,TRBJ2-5,TGTGCCATCAGTGACCGCGGGGCCCAAGAGACCCAGTACTTC,CAISDRGAQETQYF
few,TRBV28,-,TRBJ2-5,TGTGCCAGCAGCCCAGGAGACTTACTAAGGGCCCAGTACTTC,CASSPGDLLRAQYF
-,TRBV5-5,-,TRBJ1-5,TGTGCCAGCAGCTTGGGGGAGATCAGCAATCAGCCCCAGCATTTT,CASSLGEISNQPQHF
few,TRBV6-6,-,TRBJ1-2,TGTGCCAGCAGTTCCCAGGGGAGGACGAACTATGGCTACACCTTC,CASSSQGRTNYGYTF
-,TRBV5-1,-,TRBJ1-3,TGCGCCAGCAGCTGGGGGACTCCCTCGGACACCATATATTTT,CASSWGTPSDTIYF
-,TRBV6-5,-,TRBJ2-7,TGTGCCAGCAAGCCCTATCCTTCCTACGAGCAGTACTTC,CASKPYPSYEQYF
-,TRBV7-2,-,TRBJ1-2,TGTGCCAGCAGCCCCGGCCCAAGCTATGGCTACACCTTC,CASSPGPSYGYTF
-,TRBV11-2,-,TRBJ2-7,TGTGCCAGCAGCTTAGTAGCCTTGGGCCCCTACGAGCAGTACTTC,CASSLVALGPYEQYF
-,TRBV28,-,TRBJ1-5,TGTGCCTCGGAGCAGGGGAATCAGCCCCAGCATTTT,CASEQGNQPQHF
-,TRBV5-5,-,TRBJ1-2,TGTGCCAGCAGCCTCCCATTCGCAGAAGGCGGCTACACCTTC,CASSLPFAEGGYTF
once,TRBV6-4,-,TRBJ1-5,TGTGCCAGCAGCCGGGACGGATATAGCAATCAGCCCCAGCATTTT,CASSRDGYSNQPQHF
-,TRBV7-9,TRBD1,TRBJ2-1,TGTGCCAGCAGCTTAGTTCAGGGGGTGGGGCAGTTCTTC,CASSLVQGVGQFF
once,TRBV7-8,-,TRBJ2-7,TGTGCCAGCAGCGCTTGGTCAGACACAGGATTATACGAGCAGTACTTC,CASSAWSDTGLYEQYF
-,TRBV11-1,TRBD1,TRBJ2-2,TGTGCCAGCAGCCCCCAAAGGGGGCCGTACACCGGGGAGCTGTTTTTT,CASSPQRGPYTGELFF
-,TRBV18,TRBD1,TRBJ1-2,TGTGCCAGCTCATCTCAGGGGGGGACTGACGGCTACACCTTC,CASSSQGGTDGYTF
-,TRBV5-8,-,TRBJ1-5,TGTGCCAGCAGCGAGGGACGGGAAAGCAATCAGCCCCAGCATTTT,CASSEGRESNQPQHF
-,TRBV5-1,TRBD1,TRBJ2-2,TGCGCCAGCGGGAGACAGGGGAACACCGGGGAGCTGTTTTTT,CASGRQGNTGELFF